The 14 T cell receptor beta chains below come from one sample, sequenced in a study of regulatory T cells in long-lasting Graves disease. For TCR beta, libraries came from iRepertoire HTBI primers and Arm-PCR of CDR3 regions. TCRdb called the multiplex PCR reads again in MiXCR, with one record for every CDR3 protein. The repertoire includes 400,000 to 650,000 distinct CDR3 sequences, 15% to 20% of them detected once, and approximately 25% sits in the top ten. Time point meaning: newly diagnosed GD, antithyroid drugs for less than 3 months. Preparation of the TCR library used RNA extracted from PBMCs. This same sample was also part of a study on T cells in Graves' hyperthyroidism and ophthalmopathy.

The material was peripheral blood mononuclear cells (PBMCs), obtained at new diagnosis, from a patient treated with antithyroid drugs. The source is a middle-aged woman with Graves disease.

This clonotype was detected many times. The chain links TRBV30 to TRBJ1-2, with 9 positions matching TRBD1. Germline trimming cut 2 bases from V and 7 bases from J; bases unmatched to any gene: 8. The CDR3 length is 14 residues. Per germline, CDR1 GTSNPN and CDR2 SVGIG (reference sequence). The CDR3 sequence is CAWSTATGGSGYTF. The CDR3 DNA is TGTGCCTGGAGTACAGCAACAGGGGGCTCTGGCTACACCTTC.

This clonotype was detected only a few times. J is TRBJ2-3 and V is TRBV20-1, with TRBD2 matching 15 bases. There are 16 residues in the CDR3. The V gene end was trimmed by 3 bases and the J gene end by 5 bases; junction bases not matched to a gene: 6. The germline V gene has CDR1 DFQATT and CDR2 SNEGSKA (reference sequence). The CDR3 sequence is CSARVGLAGGQDTQYF. The CDR3 DNA reads as TGCAGTGCTAGGGTCGGACTAGCGGGGGGGCAAGATACGCAGTATTTT.

This clonotype was counted only a few times. The rearrangement links TRBV5-1 to TRBJ2-7; 7 bases match TRBD1. Trimming took 4 bases from V and 1 from J; bases not matched to a gene: 8. This CDR3 spans 15 amino acids. Germline V gene data show CDR1 as SGHRS and CDR2 as YFSETQ. The CDR3 DNA reads as TGCGCCAGCAGCGGAACAGGGGACCCTTCCTACGAGCAGTACTTC. It codes for CASSGTGDPSYEQYF.

This clonotype was recorded at least ten times. The V and J genes are TRBV12-3 or TRBV12-4 and TRBJ2-3, with 8 bases that match TRBD1. V dropped 7 bases and J dropped 4; count of bases not matched to a gene: 10. The CDR3 consists of 15 residues. DNA for the CDR3: TGTGCCAGCAATCATGACAGGGGTGCGCCAGATACGCAGTATTTT. Its translation: CASNHDRGAPDTQYF.

This clonotype has a count of ten or more. The chain links TRBV20-1 to TRBJ2-2; no clear D. Germline-derived CDR1 and CDR2 are DFQATT and SNEGSKA (reference sequence). The CDR3 has 14 amino acids. V was cut by 4 bases and J by 3 bases, with 12 bases left in between. In nucleotides, the CDR3 is TGCAGTGCTATCCCGATCATGGACACCGGGGAGCTGTTTTTT. This gives the protein CSAIPIMDTGELFF.

Ten or more counts support this clonotype. The J gene is TRBJ1-4, the V gene TRBV2; 7 bases fit TRBD1. Germline-derived CDR1 and CDR2 are SNHLY and FYNNEI. The junction had 11 bases not matched to a gene; V was cut back by 8 bases and J by 8 bases. The CDR3 length is 14 residues. CDR3 protein: CASFRGQNEEKLFF. The CDR3 DNA sequence: TGTGCCAGCTTTAGGGGACAGAACGAGGAAAAACTGTTTTTT. Combining the CDR3 with reference TRBV2 and TRBJ1-4 gives the whole variable domain EPEVTQTPSHQVTQMGQEVILRCVPISNHLYFYWYRQILGQKVEFLVSFYNNEISEKSEIFDDQFSVERPDGSNFTLKIRSTKLEDSAMYFCASFRGQNEEKLFFGSGTQLSVL.

This clonotype showed up many times. The chain has TRBV20-1 and TRBJ1-1; D gene ambiguous. Deletions cut 6 bases from V and 5 bases from J, with 13 bases between. CDR3 length: 12 amino acids. Germline-derived CDR1 and CDR2 are DFQATT and SNEGSKA (reference sequence). The CDR3 protein is CSAGGSGTEAFF. CDR3 DNA: TGCAGTGCGGGCGGGAGTGGGACTGAAGCTTTCTTT.

This clonotype was recorded at least ten times. CDR3 sequence: CASSLFSQNTEAFF. CDR3 in DNA: TGTGCCAGCAGCTTGTTTTCCCAGAACACTGAAGCTTTCTTT. The rearrangement uses TRBV11-2 and TRBJ1-1; D gene uncertain. Trimming removed 3 bases from V and 1 base from J, with 9 bases in between. Germline CDR1 and CDR2: SGHAT and FQNNGV. The CDR3 has 14 residues.

This clonotype has a count of ten or more. V and J are TRBV7-8 and TRBJ1-1; 7 bases map to TRBD1. CDR3 size: 14 residues. Germline lookup yields CDR1 SGHVS and CDR2 FQNEAQ. The V and J ends lost 2 bases and 7 bases, in that order; junction bases with no gene match: 7. Written as DNA, the CDR3 is TGTGCCAGCAGCTTAAGAGGACAGGAGATTGAAGCTTTCTTT. As protein: CASSLRGQEIEAFF.

About this clonotype: Germline and junction disagree at one end, which may indicate a read error. The chain uses TRBV30 and TRBJ2-7; 9 bases agree with TRBD1. In germline, CDR1 is GTSNPN, CDR2 SVGIG (reference sequence). The CDR3 is 14 amino acids. The CDR3 reads CVWNLPGQGSEQYF. CDR3 DNA: TGTGTCTGGAATCTACCGGGACAGGGTAGCGAGCAGTACTTC.

This clonotype has ten or more counts. The rearrangement links TRBV6-1 to TRBJ1-3; D uncertain. Germline lookup yields CDR1 MNHNS and CDR2 SASEGT. Trimming took 6 bases from V and 3 from J, leaving 9 bases between them. There are 13 residues in the CDR3. The chain's CDR3 is CASRLSYGNTIYF. The CDR3 DNA reads TGTGCCAGCAGACTAAGCTATGGAAACACCATATATTTT.

This clonotype has a handful of counts. CDR3 nucleotide sequence: TGTGCCAGCAGCTCCGGACAGGCAGACACCATATATTTT. Encoded protein: CASSSGQADTIYF. V is TRBV5-5 and J is TRBJ1-3, with TRBD1 identical over 7 bases. This CDR3 is 13 amino acids long. From germline, CDR1 is SGHKS and CDR2 YYEKEE (reference sequence). Trimming at V came to 3 bases and at J to 8 bases, leaving 5 bases not matched to a gene.

Ten or more counts support this clonotype. The chain couples TRBV11-2 to TRBJ1-2; 7 bases match TRBD1. The V gene's germline CDR1 is SGHAT and CDR2 FQNNGV. The CDR3 loop spans 14 amino acids. Unmatched junction bases numbered 7, after V lost 5 bases and J lost 4 bases. CDR3 region: CASSTRQGIYGYTF. The CDR3 nucleotides read TGTGCCAGCAGCACCCGACAGGGCATCTATGGCTACACCTTC. Filled out from reference TRBV11-2 and TRBJ1-2, the complete variable domain reads EAGVAQSPRYKIIEKRQSVAFWCNPISGHATLYWYQQILGQGPKLLIQFQNNGVVDDSQLPKDRFSAERLKGVDSTLKIQPAKLEDSAVYLCASSTRQGIYGYTFGSGTRLTVV.

Ten or more counts support this clonotype. The chain recombines TRBV2 with TRBJ1-5; 10 bases line up with TRBD1. The CDR3 extends over 13 amino acids. V shed 6 bases, J shed 4 bases, and the junction held 0 bases outside the gene matches. Germline assignment: CDR1 SNHLY and CDR2 FYNNEI. In nucleotides, the CDR3 is TGTGCCAGCAGGGGACAGGGGAATCAGCCCCAGCATTTT. This encodes CASRGQGNQPQHF.